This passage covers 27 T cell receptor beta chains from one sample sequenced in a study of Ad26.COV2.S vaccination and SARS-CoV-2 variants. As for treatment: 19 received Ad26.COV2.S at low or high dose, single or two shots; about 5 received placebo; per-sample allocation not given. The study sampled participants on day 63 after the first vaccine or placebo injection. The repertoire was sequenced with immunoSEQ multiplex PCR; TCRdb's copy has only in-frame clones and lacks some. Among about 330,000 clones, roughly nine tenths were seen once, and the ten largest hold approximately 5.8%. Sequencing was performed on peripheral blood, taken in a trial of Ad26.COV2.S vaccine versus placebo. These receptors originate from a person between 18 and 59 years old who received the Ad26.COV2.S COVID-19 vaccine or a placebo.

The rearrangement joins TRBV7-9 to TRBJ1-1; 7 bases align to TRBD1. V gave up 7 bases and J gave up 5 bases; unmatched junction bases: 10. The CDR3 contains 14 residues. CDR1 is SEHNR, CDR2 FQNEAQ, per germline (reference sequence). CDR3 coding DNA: TGTGCCAGCACCCCGTATAACAGGGGAACTGAAGCTTTCTTT. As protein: CASTPYNRGTEAFF. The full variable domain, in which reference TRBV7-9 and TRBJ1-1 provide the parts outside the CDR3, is DTGVSQNPRHKITKRGQNVTFRCDPISEHNRLYWYRQTLGQGPEFLTYFQNEAQLEKSRLLSDRFSAERPKGSFSTLEIQRTEQGDSAMYLCASTPYNRGTEAFFGQGTRLTVV.

The CDR3 sequence is CASSAQIVNNEQFF. For the CDR3, the DNA is TGTGCCAGCAGCGCCCAGATTGTTAACAATGAGCAGTTCTTC. The V call is TRBV11-3, the J call TRBJ2-1, with unresolved D. CDR1 and CDR2 from the germline V gene are SGHNT and YENEEA. V lost 5 bases and J 5 bases, leaving 13 bases between the germline ends. The length of the CDR3 is 14 residues.

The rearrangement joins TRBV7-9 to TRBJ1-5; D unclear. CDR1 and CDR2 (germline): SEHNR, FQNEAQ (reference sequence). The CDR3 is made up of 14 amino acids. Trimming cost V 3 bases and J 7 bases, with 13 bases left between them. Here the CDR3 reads CASSLDGKGQPQHF. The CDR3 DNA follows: TGTGCCAGCAGCTTGGATGGGAAGGGACAGCCCCAGCATTTT.

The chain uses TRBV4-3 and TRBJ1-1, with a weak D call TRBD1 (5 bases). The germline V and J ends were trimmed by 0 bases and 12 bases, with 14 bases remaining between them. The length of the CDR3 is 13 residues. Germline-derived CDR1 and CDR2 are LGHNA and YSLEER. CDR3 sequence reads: CASSQERDRATFF. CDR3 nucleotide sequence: TGCGCCAGCAGCCAAGAGAGGGACCGAGCAACTTTCTTT.

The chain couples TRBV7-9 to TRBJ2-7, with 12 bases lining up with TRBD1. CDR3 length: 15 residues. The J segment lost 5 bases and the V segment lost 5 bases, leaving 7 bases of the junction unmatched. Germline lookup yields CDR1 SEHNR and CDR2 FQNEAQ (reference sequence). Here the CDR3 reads CASSLGTGGIDEQYV. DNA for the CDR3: TGTGCCAGCAGCCTAGGGACAGGGGGCATCGACGAGCAGTACGTC.

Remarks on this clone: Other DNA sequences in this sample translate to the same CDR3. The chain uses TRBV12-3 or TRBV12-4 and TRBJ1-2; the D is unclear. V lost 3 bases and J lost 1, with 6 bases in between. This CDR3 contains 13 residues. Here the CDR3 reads CASSLGDNYGYTF. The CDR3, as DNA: TGTGCCAGCAGTTTGGGAGATAACTATGGCTACACCTTC.

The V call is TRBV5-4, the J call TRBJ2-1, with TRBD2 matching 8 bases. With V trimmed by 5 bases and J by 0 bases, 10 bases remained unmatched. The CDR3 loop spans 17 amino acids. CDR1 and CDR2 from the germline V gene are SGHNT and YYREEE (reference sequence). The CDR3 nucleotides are TGTGCCAGCAGGTACGGCGGGGGGCGTTCCTCCTACAATGAGCAGTTCTTC. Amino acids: CASRYGGGRSSYNEQFF.

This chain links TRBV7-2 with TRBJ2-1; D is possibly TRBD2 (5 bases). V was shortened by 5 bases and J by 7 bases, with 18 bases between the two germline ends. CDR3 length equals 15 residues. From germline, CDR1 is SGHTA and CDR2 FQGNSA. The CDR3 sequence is CASSPLREGRNEQFF. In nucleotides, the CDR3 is TGTGCCAGCAGCCCCCTCCGAGAGGGCCGGAATGAGCAGTTCTTC.

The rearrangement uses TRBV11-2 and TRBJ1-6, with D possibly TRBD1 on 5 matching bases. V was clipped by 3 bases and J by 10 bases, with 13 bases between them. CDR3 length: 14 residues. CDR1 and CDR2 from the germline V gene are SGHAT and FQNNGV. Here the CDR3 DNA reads TGTGCCAGCAGCTTCCCGCAGGGTGGATCACCCCTCCACTTT. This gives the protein CASSFPQGGSPLHF. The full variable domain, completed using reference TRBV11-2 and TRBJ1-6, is EAGVAQSPRYKIIEKRQSVAFWCNPISGHATLYWYQQILGQGPKLLIQFQNNGVVDDSQLPKDRFSAERLKGVDSTLKIQPAKLEDSAVYLCASSFPQGGSPLHFGNGTRLTVT.

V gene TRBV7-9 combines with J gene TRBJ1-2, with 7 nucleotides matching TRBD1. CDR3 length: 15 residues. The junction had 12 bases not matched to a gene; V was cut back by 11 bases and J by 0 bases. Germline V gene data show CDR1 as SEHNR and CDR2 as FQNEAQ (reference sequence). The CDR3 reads CAETGTVDPNYGYTF. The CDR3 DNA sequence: TGTGCCGAGACCGGGACAGTGGACCCTAACTATGGCTACACCTTC. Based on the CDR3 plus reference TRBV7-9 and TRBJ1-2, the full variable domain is DTGVSQNPRHKITKRGQNVTFRCDPISEHNRLYWYRQTLGQGPEFLTYFQNEAQLEKSRLLSDRFSAERPKGSFSTLEIQRTEQGDSAMYLCAETGTVDPNYGYTFGSGTRLTVV.

The CDR3 is CSVEDYTGVSTEAFF. The DNA for the CDR3 is TGCAGCGTTGAAGATTACACAGGGGTGAGCACTGAAGCTTTCTTT. The rearrangement uses TRBV29-1 and TRBJ1-1; 7 positions match TRBD1. Germline CDR1 and CDR2: SQVTM and ANQGSEA. This CDR3 region has 15 residues. With V trimmed by 0 bases and J by 4 bases, 8 bases remained unmatched.

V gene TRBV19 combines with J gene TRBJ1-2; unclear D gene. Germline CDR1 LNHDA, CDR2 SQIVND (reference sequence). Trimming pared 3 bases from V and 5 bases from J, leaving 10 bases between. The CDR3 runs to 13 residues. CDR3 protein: CASSMAGLYGYTF. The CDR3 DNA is TGTGCCAGTAGTATGGCGGGTCTATATGGCTACACCTTC.

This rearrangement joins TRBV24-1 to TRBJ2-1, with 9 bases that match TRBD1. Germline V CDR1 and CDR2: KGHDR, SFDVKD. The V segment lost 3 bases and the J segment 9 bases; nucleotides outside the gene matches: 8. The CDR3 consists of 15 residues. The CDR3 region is CATSDSRDRVVEQFF. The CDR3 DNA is TGTGCCACCAGTGATAGCCGGGACAGGGTAGTTGAGCAGTTCTTC.

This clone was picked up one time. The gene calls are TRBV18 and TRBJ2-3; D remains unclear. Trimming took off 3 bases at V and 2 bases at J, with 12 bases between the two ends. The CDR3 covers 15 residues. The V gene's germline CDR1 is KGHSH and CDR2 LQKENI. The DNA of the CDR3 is TGTGCCAGCTCACCCTTGACACGTAACACAGATACGCAGTATTTT. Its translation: CASSPLTRNTDTQYF.

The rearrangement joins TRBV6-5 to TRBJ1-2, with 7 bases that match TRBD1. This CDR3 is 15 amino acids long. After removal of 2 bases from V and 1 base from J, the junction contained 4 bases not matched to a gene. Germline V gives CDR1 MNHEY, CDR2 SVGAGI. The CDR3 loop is CASSYGQAFNYGYTF. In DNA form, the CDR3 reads TGTGCCAGCAGTTACGGACAGGCCTTTAACTATGGCTACACCTTC.

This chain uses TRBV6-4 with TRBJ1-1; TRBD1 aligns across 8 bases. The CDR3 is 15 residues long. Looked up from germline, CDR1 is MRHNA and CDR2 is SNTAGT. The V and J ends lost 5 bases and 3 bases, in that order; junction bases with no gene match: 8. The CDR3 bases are TGTGCCAGCAGTCCGTCGGACAGGGTACACACTGAAGCTTTCTTT. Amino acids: CASSPSDRVHTEAFF.

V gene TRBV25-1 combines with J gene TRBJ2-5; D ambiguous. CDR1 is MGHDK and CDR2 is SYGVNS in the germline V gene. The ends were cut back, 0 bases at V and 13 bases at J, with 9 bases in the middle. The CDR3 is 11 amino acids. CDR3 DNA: TGTGCCAGCAGTGAATACGGTGTGGCGTACTTC. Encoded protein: CASSEYGVAYF.

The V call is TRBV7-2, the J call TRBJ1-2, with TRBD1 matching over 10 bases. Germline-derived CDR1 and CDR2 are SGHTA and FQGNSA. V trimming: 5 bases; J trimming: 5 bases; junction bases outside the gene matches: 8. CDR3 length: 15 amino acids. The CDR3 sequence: CASSLRDRGFYGYTF. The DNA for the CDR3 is TGTGCCAGCAGCCTCCGGGACAGGGGATTTTATGGCTACACCTTC.

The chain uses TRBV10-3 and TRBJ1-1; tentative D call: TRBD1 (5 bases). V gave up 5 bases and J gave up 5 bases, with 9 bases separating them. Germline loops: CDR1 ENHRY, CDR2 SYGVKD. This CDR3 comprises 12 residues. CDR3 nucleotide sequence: TGTGCCATCAGTAAGGGGCGTACTGAAGCTTTCTTT. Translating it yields CAISKGRTEAFF.

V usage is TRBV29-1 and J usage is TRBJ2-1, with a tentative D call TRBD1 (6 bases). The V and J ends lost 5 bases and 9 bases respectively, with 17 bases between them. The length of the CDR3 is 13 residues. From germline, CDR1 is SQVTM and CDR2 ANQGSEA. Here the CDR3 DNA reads TGCAGCGTTTTTGCAGGGGTCCAGGGTGAGCAGTTCTTC. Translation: CSVFAGVQGEQFF.

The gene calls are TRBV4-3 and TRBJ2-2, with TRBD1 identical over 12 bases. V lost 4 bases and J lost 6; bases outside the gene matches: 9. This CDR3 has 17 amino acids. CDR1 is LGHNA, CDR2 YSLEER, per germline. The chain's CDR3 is CASSPFLGTGGPGELFF. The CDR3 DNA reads TGCGCCAGCAGCCCCTTTCTCGGGACAGGGGGCCCCGGGGAGCTGTTTTTT.

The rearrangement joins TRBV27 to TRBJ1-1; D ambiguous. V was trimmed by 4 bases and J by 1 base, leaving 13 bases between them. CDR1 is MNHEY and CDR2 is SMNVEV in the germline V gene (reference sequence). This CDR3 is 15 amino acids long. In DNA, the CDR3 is TGTGCCAGCAGTTCGCCACGGATATGGAACACTGAAGCTTTCTTT. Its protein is CASSSPRIWNTEAFF.

The CDR3 protein is CASSTPLLGQDAEAFF. CDR3 DNA sequence: TGTGCCAGTAGTACGCCTCTACTTGGACAGGACGCTGAAGCTTTCTTT. The rearrangement joins TRBV19 to TRBJ1-1, with 7 bases matching TRBD1. Unmatched junction bases numbered 14, after V lost 4 bases and J lost 6 bases. Germline V gives CDR1 LNHDA, CDR2 SQIVND (reference sequence). The CDR3 has 16 residues.

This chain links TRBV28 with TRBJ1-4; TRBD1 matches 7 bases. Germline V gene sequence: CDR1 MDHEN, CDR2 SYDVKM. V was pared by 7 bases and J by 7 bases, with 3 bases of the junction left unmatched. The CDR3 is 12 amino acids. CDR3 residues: CASNYRGEKLFF. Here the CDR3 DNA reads TGTGCCAGCAACTACAGGGGTGAAAAACTGTTTTTT.

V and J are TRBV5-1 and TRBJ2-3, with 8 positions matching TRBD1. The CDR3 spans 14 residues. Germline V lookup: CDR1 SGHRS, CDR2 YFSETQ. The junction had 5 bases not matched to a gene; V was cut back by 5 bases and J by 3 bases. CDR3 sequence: CASRKQGVTDTQYF. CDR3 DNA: TGCGCCAGCAGGAAACAGGGGGTGACAGATACGCAGTATTTT.

CDR3 in amino acids: CASSYEVWADTQYF. The CDR3 DNA reads TGTGCCAGCAGTTACGAGGTTTGGGCAGATACGCAGTATTTT. The chain links TRBV6-5 to TRBJ2-3; no clear D. Per the germline V gene, CDR1 is MNHEY and CDR2 is SVGAGI. The CDR3 contains 14 residues. The V gene lost 2 bases and the J gene lost 4 bases, with 10 bases spanning the gap.

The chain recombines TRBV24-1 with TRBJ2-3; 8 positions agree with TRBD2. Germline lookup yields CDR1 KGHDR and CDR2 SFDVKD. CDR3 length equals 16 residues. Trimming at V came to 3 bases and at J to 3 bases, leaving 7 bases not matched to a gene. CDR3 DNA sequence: TGTGCCACCAGTGATCCAACAGCGGGAGCTACAGATACGCAGTATTTT. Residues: CATSDPTAGATDTQYF.